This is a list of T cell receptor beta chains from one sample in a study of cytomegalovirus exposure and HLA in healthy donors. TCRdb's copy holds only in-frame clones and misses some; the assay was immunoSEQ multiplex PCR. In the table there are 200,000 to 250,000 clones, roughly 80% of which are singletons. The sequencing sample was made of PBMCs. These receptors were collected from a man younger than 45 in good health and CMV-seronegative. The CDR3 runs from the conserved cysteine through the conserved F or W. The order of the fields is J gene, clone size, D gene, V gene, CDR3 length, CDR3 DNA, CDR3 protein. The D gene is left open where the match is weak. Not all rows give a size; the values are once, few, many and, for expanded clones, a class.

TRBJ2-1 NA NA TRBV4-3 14 TGCGCCAGCAGCCCCCGACTCCGGGGGAATGAGCAGTTCTTC CASSPRLRGNEQFF
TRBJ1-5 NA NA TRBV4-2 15 TGTGCCAGCAGCCAAGAATATGGGGCAAATCAGCCCCAGCATTTT CASSQEYGANQPQHF
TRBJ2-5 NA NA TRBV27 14 TGTGCCAGCAGTTTATCCAGGGGGAGGGAGACCCAGTACTTC CASSLSRGRETQYF
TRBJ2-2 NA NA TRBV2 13 TGTGCCAGCAGACAGGTGTTCACGGGGGAGCTGTTTTTT CASRQVFTGELFF
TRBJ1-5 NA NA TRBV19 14 TGTGCCAGTAGTATATTGGGGGGGAATCAGCCCCAGCATTTT CASSILGGNQPQHF
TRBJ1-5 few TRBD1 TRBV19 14 TGTGCCAGTGGGGACAGGGGATACAATCAGCCCCAGCATTTT CASGDRGYNQPQHF
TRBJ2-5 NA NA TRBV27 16 TGTGCCAGCAGTCCCACCCCAACAGGGTACCGAGAGACCCAGTACTTC CASSPTPTGYRETQYF
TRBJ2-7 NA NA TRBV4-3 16 TGCGCCAGCAGCCAAGATCGGAGGCCTAGCTCCTACGAGCAGTACTTC CASSQDRRPSSYEQYF
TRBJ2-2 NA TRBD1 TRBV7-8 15 TGTGCCAGCAGCTATGGGACAGGGGGCACCGGGGAGCTGTTTTTT CASSYGTGGTGELFF
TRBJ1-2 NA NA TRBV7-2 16 TGTGCCAGCAGCTTAGAGGTCGGGGTTAAGAACTATGGCTACACCTTC CASSLEVGVKNYGYTF
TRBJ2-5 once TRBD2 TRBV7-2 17 TGTGCCAGCAGCTCAGGCAAACACGGGGGGTTGGGGGAGACCCAGTACTTC CASSSGKHGGLGETQYF
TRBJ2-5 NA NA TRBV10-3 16 TGTGCCATCAGTGCTAAATCAGGTGCATTGTTCGAGACCCAGTACTTC CAISAKSGALFETQYF
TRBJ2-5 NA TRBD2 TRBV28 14 TGTGCCACCTCCCCCGGGGGGGCTATTGAGACCCAGTACTTC CATSPGGAIETQYF
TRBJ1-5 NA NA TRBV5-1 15 TGCGCCAGCAGCTCGGGAGGGACGGGCAATCAGCCCCAGCATTTT CASSSGGTGNQPQHF
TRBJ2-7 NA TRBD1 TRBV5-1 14 TGCGCCAGCAGCCCCGGACAGGGTCGATACGAGCAGTACTTC CASSPGQGRYEQYF
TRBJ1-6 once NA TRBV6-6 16 TGTGCCAGCAGTTACTATGCAGGCTCCTATAATTCACCCCTCCACTTT CASSYYAGSYNSPLHF
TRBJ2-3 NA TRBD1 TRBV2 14 TGTGCCAGCAGGGGGACAGGGGCGGCCGCTACGCAGTATTTT CASRGTGAAATQYF
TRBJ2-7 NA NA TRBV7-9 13 TGTGCCAGCAGCTTAAGAGGGGGCTACGAGCAGTACTTC CASSLRGGYEQYF
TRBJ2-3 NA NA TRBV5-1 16 TGCGCCAGCAGCTTGGGTGGACAGAGAAGCACGGATACGCAGTATTTT CASSLGGQRSTDTQYF
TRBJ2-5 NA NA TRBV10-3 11 TGTGCCATCAGTTCCTCCGAGACCCAGTACTTC CAISSSETQYF
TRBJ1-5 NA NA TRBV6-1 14 TGTGCCAGCAACCTCTGGACACGGAATCAGCCCCAGCATTTT CASNLWTRNQPQHF
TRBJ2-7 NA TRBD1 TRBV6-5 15 TGTGCCAGCAGCTGGGGGACAGGAAAAACCTACGAGCAGTACTTC CASSWGTGKTYEQYF
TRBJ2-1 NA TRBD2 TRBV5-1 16 TGCGCCAGCAGCTTGGCTAGCGGGGCGATCTACAATGAGCAGTTCTTC CASSLASGAIYNEQFF
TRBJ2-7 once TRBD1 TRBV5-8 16 TGTGCCAGCAGCTTGGGTGGCGGGACAGGGGGCGCCGAGCAGTACTTC CASSLGGGTGGAEQYF
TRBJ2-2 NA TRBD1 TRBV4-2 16 TGTGCCAGCAGCCTCGTTGGGACAGGGGACACCGGGGAGCTGTTTTTT CASSLVGTGDTGELFF
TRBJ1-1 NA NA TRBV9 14 TGTGCCAGCAGCGCGTCGGACGGAGGGGCTGAAGCTTTCTTT CASSASDGGAEAFF
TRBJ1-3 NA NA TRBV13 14 TGTGCCAGCAGCTCGCGTTCCTCTGGAAACACCATATATTTT CASSSRSSGNTIYF
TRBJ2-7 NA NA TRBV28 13 TGTGCCAGCAGACCCCCGGGATCCTACGAGCAGTACTTC CASRPPGSYEQYF
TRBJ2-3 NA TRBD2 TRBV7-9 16 TGTGCCAGCAGCTTAGATTGGGGACTAGAACCAGATACGCAGTATTTT CASSLDWGLEPDTQYF
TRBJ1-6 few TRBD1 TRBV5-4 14 TGTGCCAGCAGCCCAAGACAGGGAAATTCACCCCTCCACTTT CASSPRQGNSPLHF
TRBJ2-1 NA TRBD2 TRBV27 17 TGTGCCAGCAGTTTATACCCTCTGGGCGGGGGGAGCGATGAGCAGTTCTTC CASSLYPLGGGSDEQFF
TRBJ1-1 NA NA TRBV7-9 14 TGTTCCAGCAGCTTGGCGCGGGGGGGCACTGAAGCTTTCTTT CSSSLARGGTEAFF
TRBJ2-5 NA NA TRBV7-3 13 TGTGCCAGCAGCTTAGTGGGAGGAGAGACCCAGTACTTC CASSLVGGETQYF
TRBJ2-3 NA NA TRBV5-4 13 TGTGCCAGCAGCTTGGGAAGCTACGATACGCAGTATTTT CASSLGSYDTQYF
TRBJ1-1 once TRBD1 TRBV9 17 TGTGCCAGCAGCGTTACAGGGGCGTTTAGGGCGTACACTGAAGCTTTCTTT CASSVTGAFRAYTEAFF
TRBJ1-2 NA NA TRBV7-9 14 TGTTCCAGCAGCTTAGCTAGTAGCGGCTATGGCTACACCTTC CSSSLASSGYGYTF
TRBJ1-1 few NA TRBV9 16 TGTGCCAGCAGGCCCCCGGGGGGCGCGGTGAACACTGAAGCTTTCTTT CASRPPGGAVNTEAFF
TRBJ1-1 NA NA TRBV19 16 TGTGCCAGTAGTAAGTTGCCGCCGACAGGCCACACTGAAGCTTTCTTT CASSKLPPTGHTEAFF
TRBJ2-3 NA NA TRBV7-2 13 TGTGCCAGCAGCCGTTTAGTCACAGATACGCAGTATTTT CASSRLVTDTQYF
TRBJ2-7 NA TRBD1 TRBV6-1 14 TGTGCCAGCAGTGAAGGTGGGACAGCCTACGAGCAGTACTTC CASSEGGTAYEQYF
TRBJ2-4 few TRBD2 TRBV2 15 TGTGCCAGCAGGGCGGGGGGCTTAGCCAAAAACATTCAGTACTTC CASRAGGLAKNIQYF
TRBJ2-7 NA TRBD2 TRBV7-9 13 TGTGCCAGCAGCTTTGGCGGGGGCTACGAGCAGTACTTC CASSFGGGYEQYF
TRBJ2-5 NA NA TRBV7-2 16 TGTGCCAGCAGCACTCTCTCCGGGACATCTGGAGAGACCCAGTACTTC CASSTLSGTSGETQYF
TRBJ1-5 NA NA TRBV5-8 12 TGTGCCAGCAGCCGGTCCCCTCAGCCCCAGCATTTT CASSRSPQPQHF
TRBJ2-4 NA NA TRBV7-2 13 TGTGCCAGCAGCTCCCCAAGCGGAAACATTCAGTACTTC CASSSPSGNIQYF
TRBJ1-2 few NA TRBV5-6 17 TGTGCCAGCAGCGGGTCGGAGGGGACCCTATTTTTTGGTGGCTACACCTTC CASSGSEGTLFFGGYTF
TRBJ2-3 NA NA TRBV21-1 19 TGTGCCAGCAGCAAAGCCCCGTTATGGACATGTGCTAGCACAGATACGCAGTATTTT CASSKAPLWTCASTDTQYF
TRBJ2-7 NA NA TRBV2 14 TGTGCCAGCAGTGCGGCCAGGGATCGTGTCGAGCAGTACTTC CASSAARDRVEQYF
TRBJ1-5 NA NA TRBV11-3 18 TGTGCCAGCAGCTGCAGGGTCCTGTTACTGGTTTTCAATCAGCCCCAGCATTTT CASSCRVLLLVFNQPQHF
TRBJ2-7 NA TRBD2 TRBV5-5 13 TGTGCCAGCAGCTCAGCGGGGGGCTACGAGCAGTACTTC CASSSAGGYEQYF
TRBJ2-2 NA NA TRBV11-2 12 TGTGCCAGCAGCCTCGGGACCGGGGAGCTGTTTTTT CASSLGTGELFF
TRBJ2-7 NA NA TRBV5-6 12 TGTGCCAGCAGCCGACTAGTGCGCGAGCAGTACTTC CASSRLVREQYF
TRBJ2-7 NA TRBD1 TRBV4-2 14 TGTGCCAGCAGCCAAGGCAGGGGGTCTCCCGAGCAGTACTTC CASSQGRGSPEQYF
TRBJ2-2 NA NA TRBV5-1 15 TGCGCCAGCAGCTTGTCTCTAGGCGGCACCGGGGAGCTGTTTTTT CASSLSLGGTGELFF
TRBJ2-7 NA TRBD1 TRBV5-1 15 TGCGCCAGCAGCTCCCCCGGGACAGGAGTCTACGAGCAGTACTTC CASSSPGTGVYEQYF